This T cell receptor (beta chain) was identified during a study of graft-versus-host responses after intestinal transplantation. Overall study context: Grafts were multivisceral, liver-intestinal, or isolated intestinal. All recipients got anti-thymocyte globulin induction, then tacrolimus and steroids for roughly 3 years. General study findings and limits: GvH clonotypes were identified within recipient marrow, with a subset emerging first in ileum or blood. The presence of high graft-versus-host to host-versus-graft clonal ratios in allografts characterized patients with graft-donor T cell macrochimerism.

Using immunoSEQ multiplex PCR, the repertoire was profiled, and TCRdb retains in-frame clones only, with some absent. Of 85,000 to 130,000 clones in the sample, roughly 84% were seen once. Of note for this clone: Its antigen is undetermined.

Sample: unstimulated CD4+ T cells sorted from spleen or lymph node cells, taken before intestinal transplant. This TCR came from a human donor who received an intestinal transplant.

CDR3 loop: CASMIGGLGSGETQYF. In DNA, the CDR3 is TGTGCCAGCATGATCGGGGGACTAGGATCGGGAGAGACCCAGTACTTC. The chain carries TRBV2 and TRBJ2-5, with 8 bases identical to TRBD2. Trimming at V came to 7 bases and at J to 4 bases, leaving 14 bases not matched to a gene. This CDR3 is built from 16 residues. The V gene's germline CDR1 is SNHLY and CDR2 FYNNEI.